These 28 T cell receptor beta chains originate from one sample sequenced in a study of beta chain features in type 1 diabetes. Study-level findings and limits: Significant though moderate, a shortening of TCRB CDR3s appeared in all four CD4+ subsets of Type 1 diabetes patients.

Investigators reverse transcribed all isolated RNA, so they sequenced expressed TCRB transcripts. Data came from immunoSEQ multiplex PCR; TCRdb stores just in-frame clones and leaves some out. The sample yields 300,000 to 350,000 clones, about a tenth seen once. No antigen has been identified for these receptors. Sequencing input: central memory CD4+ T cells from blood. The receptors stem from a man aged 30 to 45 with type 1 diabetes.

This chain uses TRBV6-1 with TRBJ1-2; D gene unclear. This CDR3 is 11 amino acids long. The germline V gene has CDR1 MNHNS and CDR2 SASEGT. The V gene lost 7 bases and the J gene lost 8 bases, with 11 bases spanning the gap. Here the CDR3 reads CASTENWGYTF. CDR3 DNA sequence: TGTGCCAGCACAGAAAACTGGGGCTACACCTTC.

This clone was seen a handful of times. The genes are TRBV11-2 and TRBJ2-6; no clear D. CDR1 and CDR2 (germline): SGHAT, FQNNGV. V lost 5 bases and J lost 0, with 2 bases in between. The CDR3 spans 13 residues. DNA for the CDR3: TGTGCCAGCAGCCCCTCTGGGGCCAACGTCCTGACTTTC. Its translation is CASSPSGANVLTF. Filled out from reference TRBV11-2 and TRBJ2-6, the complete variable domain reads EAGVAQSPRYKIIEKRQSVAFWCNPISGHATLYWYQQILGQGPKLLIQFQNNGVVDDSQLPKDRFSAERLKGVDSTLKIQPAKLEDSAVYLCASSPSGANVLTFGAGSRLTVL.

The chain has TRBV4-3 and TRBJ2-3; 9 nucleotides match TRBD1. In germline, CDR1 is LGHNA, CDR2 YSLEER. The junction had 6 bases not matched to a gene; V was cut back by 2 bases and J by 0 bases. The CDR3 consists of 17 residues. CDR3 amino acids: CASSQMGQGQSTDTQYF. In DNA, the CDR3 is TGCGCCAGCAGCCAAATGGGACAGGGCCAAAGCACAGATACGCAGTATTTT.

This chain connects TRBV7-9 to TRBJ1-6; D is undetermined. V lost 5 bases and J 14 bases, leaving 16 bases between the germline ends. Germline V gene lookup returns CDR1 SEHNR and CDR2 FQNEAQ (reference sequence). This CDR3 comprises 13 residues. This CDR3 is CASSGSNFGALHF. The CDR3 DNA reads as TGTGCCAGCAGCGGTAGTAACTTCGGGGCCCTCCACTTT.

This rearrangement joins TRBV7-9 to TRBJ2-2, with 9 bases that match TRBD1. The CDR3 spans 15 residues. Germline V CDR1 and CDR2: SEHNR, FQNEAQ (reference sequence). V lost 4 bases and J lost 3; bases outside the gene matches: 3. This chain's CDR3 is CASSSRDRDTGELFF. As DNA, the CDR3 is TGTGCCAGCAGCTCCCGGGACAGGGACACCGGGGAGCTGTTTTTT.

J is TRBJ1-6 and V is TRBV6-1; D not certain. The CDR3 sequence is 13 residues long. The V end was cut by 5 bases, the J end by 18 bases, with 20 bases between. Germline V gene lookup returns CDR1 MNHNS and CDR2 SASEGT. The CDR3 loop is CASSSQTDGFPHF. CDR3 sequence (DNA): TGTGCCAGCAGTTCCCAAACGGACGGGTTTCCCCACTTT.

J is TRBJ1-1 and V is TRBV27; D might be TRBD1 (6 bases). Trimming took 3 bases from V and 5 from J, leaving 10 bases between them. The CDR3 runs to 13 residues. Germline CDR1 is MNHEY and CDR2 is SMNVEV (reference sequence). For the CDR3, the DNA is TGTGCCAGCAGTTTTGGGGGGCGGACTGAAGCTTTCTTT. Translated, it gives CASSFGGRTEAFF.

The chain uses TRBV18 and TRBJ2-5; the D gene could be TRBD1 or TRBD2 (5 bases each). From germline, CDR1 is KGHSH and CDR2 LQKENI. V lost 5 bases, J lost 1 base, and 11 bases lay in between. This CDR3 region has 14 residues. The CDR3 sequence: CASSGRQLQETQYF. CDR3 nucleotide sequence: TGTGCCAGCTCAGGGAGACAGCTCCAAGAGACCCAGTACTTC.

The J gene is TRBJ2-3, the V gene TRBV7-8; no firm D call. This CDR3 spans 14 amino acids. V shed 3 bases and J shed 2 bases, with 9 bases lying between them. Germline V lookup: CDR1 SGHVS, CDR2 FQNEAQ. CDR3 sequence (DNA): TGTGCCAGCAGCTTCGCAGGTTCCACAGATACGCAGTATTTT. It translates to CASSFAGSTDTQYF.

This clone was recorded a few times. The chain carries TRBV29-1 and TRBJ1-2; weak D call: TRBD1 (6 bases). There are 13 residues in the CDR3. V lost 3 bases to trimming and J lost 4 bases, with 12 bases between them. Germline V CDR1 and CDR2: SQVTM, ANQGSEA. The CDR3 DNA follows: TGCAGCGTTGAGACACAGGGTCCCTATGGCTACACCTTC. Translated, it gives CSVETQGPYGYTF.

This clone was picked up many times. The chain recombines TRBV5-6 with TRBJ1-2; 7 positions match TRBD1. This CDR3 region has 14 residues. The germline V gene has CDR1 SGHDT and CDR2 YYEEEE. V lost 4 bases to trimming and J lost 2 bases; unmatched junction nucleotides: 5. CDR3 DNA: TGTGCCAGCAGCCCCAAGGGGGCGAACTATGGCTACACCTTC. This encodes CASSPKGANYGYTF.

The chain uses TRBV7-2 and TRBJ1-2, with 8 bases matching TRBD1. The CDR3 has 16 residues. V trimming: 3 bases; J trimming: 5 bases; junction bases outside the gene matches: 11. Germline assignment: CDR1 SGHTA and CDR2 FQGNSA. The CDR3 is CASSLTQGQGGYGYTF. As DNA, the CDR3 is TGTGCCAGCAGCTTGACCCAAGGACAGGGAGGATATGGCTACACCTTC.

The table lists this clone with a few counts. This chain links TRBV11-2 with TRBJ2-3; 9 nucleotides line up with TRBD2. CDR1 SGHAT and CDR2 FQNNGV come from the germline V gene. The V gene end was trimmed by 5 bases and the J gene end by 7 bases; junction bases not matched to a gene: 10. The CDR3 is 15 amino acids. CDR3 DNA sequence: TGTGCCAGCAGCCCAGGAGGACTAGCGTTTAATACGCAGTATTTT. Its protein is CASSPGGLAFNTQYF. Looking up the rest from reference TRBV11-2 and TRBJ2-3 gives the full variable domain: EAGVAQSPRYKIIEKRQSVAFWCNPISGHATLYWYQQILGQGPKLLIQFQNNGVVDDSQLPKDRFSAERLKGVDSTLKIQPAKLEDSAVYLCASSPGGLAFNTQYFGPGTRLTVL.

This rearrangement joins TRBV28 to TRBJ2-5, with D tentatively TRBD1 (6 bases). V was cut by 7 bases and J by 0 bases, with 12 bases left in between. This CDR3 comprises 14 residues. The V gene's germline CDR1 is MDHEN and CDR2 SYDVKM. Here the CDR3 reads CASTDRRYQETQYF. In nucleotides, the CDR3 is TGTGCCAGCACCGACAGGCGGTACCAAGAGACCCAGTACTTC.

The chain recombines TRBV15 with TRBJ1-4; D is ambiguous. The CDR3 totals 16 residues. Germline CDR1 is LNHNV and CDR2 is YYDKDF (reference sequence). Trimming removed 0 bases from V and 6 bases from J, with 14 bases in between. The CDR3 bases are TGTGCCACCAGCAGAGACTCAGCAAGTGGACATGAAAAACTGTTTTTT. It is translated as CATSRDSASGHEKLFF.

This clone was seen a handful of times. The chain employs TRBV4-3 and TRBJ1-6; D perhaps matches TRBD1 (5 bases). Trimming stripped 0 bases from V and 9 bases from J, with 12 bases between. CDR3 size: 15 residues. Germline assignment: CDR1 LGHNA and CDR2 YSLEER. CDR3 in amino acids: CASSQDMQGGSPLHF. The DNA of the CDR3 is TGCGCCAGCAGCCAAGATATGCAGGGCGGTTCACCCCTCCACTTT.

The chain is built from TRBV5-1 and TRBJ2-5, with unresolved D. Germline CDR1 is SGHRS and CDR2 is YFSETQ. The CDR3 is made up of 12 amino acids. V lost 7 bases to trimming and J lost 2 bases, with 9 bases between them. This chain's CDR3 is CASASDQETQYF. Here the CDR3 DNA reads TGCGCCAGCGCATCTGATCAAGAGACCCAGTACTTC.

This clone has a handful of counts. The V gene is TRBV11-2, the J gene TRBJ2-7; D assignment may be TRBD1 or TRBD2 (5 bases each). The CDR3 spans 15 residues. CDR1 and CDR2 (germline): SGHAT, FQNNGV. V was cut by 5 bases and J by 4 bases, with 18 bases left in between. The CDR3 nucleotides are TGTGCCAGCAGCGCCGGGACCGGAGGCATGTACGAGCAGTACTTC. It yields the protein CASSAGTGGMYEQYF. The variable domain in full, with the rest retrieved from reference TRBV11-2 and TRBJ2-7, is EAGVAQSPRYKIIEKRQSVAFWCNPISGHATLYWYQQILGQGPKLLIQFQNNGVVDDSQLPKDRFSAERLKGVDSTLKIQPAKLEDSAVYLCASSAGTGGMYEQYFGPGTRLTVT.

The rearrangement uses TRBV19 and TRBJ1-2; no definite D call. The V and J ends lost 9 bases and 3 bases respectively, with 14 bases between them. Germline V gene data show CDR1 as LNHDA and CDR2 as SQIVND (reference sequence). The length of the CDR3 is 13 residues. The CDR3 sequence is CASVRGLDYGYTF. CDR3 bases: TGTGCCAGCGTTCGGGGTTTGGACTATGGCTACACCTTC.

Only a few counts were recorded for this clone. The chain has TRBV18 and TRBJ2-5; 7 bases agree with TRBD1. With V trimmed by 2 bases and J by 0 bases, 3 bases remained unmatched. The germline V gene has CDR1 KGHSH and CDR2 LQKENI. The length of the CDR3 is 15 residues. CDR3 sequence: CASSPSGQNQETQYF. DNA of the CDR3: TGTGCCAGCTCACCATCGGGACAGAACCAAGAGACCCAGTACTTC.

This clone was detected only a few times. The chain is built from TRBV7-9 and TRBJ1-6; D possibly corresponds to TRBD1 (5 bases). Germline V CDR1 and CDR2: SEHNR, FQNEAQ (reference sequence). The germline V and J ends were trimmed by 5 bases and 13 bases, with 21 bases remaining between them. The CDR3 is 15 residues long. The CDR3 region has the DNA TGTGCCAGCAGCCCAAATCCGCAGTGGGGCTCCCCCCTCCACTTT. Protein product: CASSPNPQWGSPLHF. The variable domain in full, completed from reference TRBV7-9 and TRBJ1-6, reads DTGVSQNPRHKITKRGQNVTFRCDPISEHNRLYWYRQTLGQGPEFLTYFQNEAQLEKSRLLSDRFSAERPKGSFSTLEIQRTEQGDSAMYLCASSPNPQWGSPLHFGNGTRLTVT.

The rearrangement links TRBV14 to TRBJ2-3, with 8 bases matching TRBD2. With V trimmed by 6 bases and J by 11 bases, 7 bases remained unmatched. CDR1 is SGHDN and CDR2 is FVKESK in the germline V gene. The CDR3 sequence is 12 residues long. The CDR3 DNA reads as TGTGCCAGCAGACTAAGCGGGGGTGGGCAGTATTTT. Amino acids: CASRLSGGGQYF.

This clone was detected many times. CDR3: CASSPKVGSTGELFF. The DNA for the CDR3 is TGTGCCAGCTCCCCCAAGGTCGGGTCCACCGGGGAGCTGTTTTTT. The rearrangement uses TRBV18 and TRBJ2-2; D gene uncertain. The germline CDR1 and CDR2 sequences are KGHSH and LQKENI. The V gene lost 6 bases and the J gene lost 4 bases, with 15 bases spanning the gap. The CDR3 length is 15 residues.

In the case of this clone: The sample holds other DNA sequences that translate to the same CDR3. This chain links TRBV30 with TRBJ2-7, with no clear D. The CDR3 has 12 amino acids. CDR1 is GTSNPN, CDR2 SVGIG, per germline (reference sequence). The V and J ends lost 2 bases and 0 bases respectively, with 5 bases between them. The CDR3 nucleotides are TGTGCCTGGAGTAGGGACTCCTACGAGCAGTACTTC. Protein: CAWSRDSYEQYF.

There are a few counts of this clone. V and J are TRBV7-2 and TRBJ1-1, with D maybe TRBD1 (5 bases). V was cut by 1 base and J by 3 bases, with 6 bases left in between. Germline lookup yields CDR1 SGHTA and CDR2 FQGNSA. CDR3 size: 13 residues. The CDR3, as DNA: TGTGCCAGCAGCTTAGTACAGGACACTGAAGCTTTCTTT. This translates into CASSLVQDTEAFF.

The V gene is TRBV27, the J gene TRBJ2-1; 9 bases align to TRBD2. The ends lost 5 bases at V and 6 bases at J; junction bases unmatched: 11. CDR1 MNHEY and CDR2 SMNVEV come from the germline V gene (reference sequence). The CDR3 loop spans 16 amino acids. The CDR3 region is CASSPMGLAAGNEQFF. As DNA, the CDR3 is TGTGCCAGCAGTCCGATGGGACTAGCAGCAGGCAATGAGCAGTTCTTC.

This clone was seen a few times. The gene calls are TRBV4-1 and TRBJ1-4; D might be TRBD1 (5 bases). Germline V gene lookup returns CDR1 MGHRA and CDR2 YSYEKL. The CDR3 runs to 16 residues. V was cut by 1 base and J by 7 bases, with 16 bases left in between. The CDR3, as DNA: TGCGCCAGCAGCCAAGGAGGAGCGAATCAGGGTGAAAAACTGTTTTTT. It translates to CASSQGGANQGEKLFF.

This clone was counted a few times. This chain links TRBV5-1 with TRBJ1-2; unclear D gene. V gave up 4 bases and J gave up 2 bases, with 21 bases separating them. Germline CDR1 reads SGHRS; CDR2 reads YFSETQ. CDR3 size: 17 residues. Written as DNA, the CDR3 is TGCGCCAGCAGCGACTCCTCGCCCGGCAGAGGAAACTATGGCTACACCTTC. The encoded protein is CASSDSSPGRGNYGYTF.